The rows below give T cell receptor beta chains drawn from one sample of a study of cytomegalovirus exposure and HLA in healthy donors. This table comes from immunoSEQ multiplex PCR, and its TCRdb copy is limited to in-frame clones, with some not included. The sample includes about 200,000 clones, 82% of them seen just once. Sequenced: PBMCs. The receptors shown here come from a woman in her forties or fifties in good health and CMV-seropositive. Each CDR3 is given with its conserved first and last residue. D genes are given only for firm matches. Clone size is given for some rows only: seen once, a few or many times, or a class if the clone is expanded.

clone size: NA
V gene: TRBV18
J gene: TRBJ1-5
D gene: TRBD1
CDR3 DNA: TGTGCCAGCTCACCAACAGGGGATAGCAATCAGCCCCAGCATTTT
CDR3 protein: CASSPTGDSNQPQHF

clone size: once
V gene: TRBV9
J gene: TRBJ2-1
D gene: TRBD1
CDR3 DNA: TGTGCCAGCAGCGCTCCCGGGACAGGGGCCTACAATGAGCAGTTCTTC
CDR3 protein: CASSAPGTGAYNEQFF

clone size: few
V gene: TRBV27
J gene: TRBJ2-7
D gene: TRBD1
CDR3 DNA: TGTGCCAGCAGTTTAACGGGACAGATCTACGAGCAGTACTTC
CDR3 protein: CASSLTGQIYEQYF

clone size: NA
V gene: TRBV6-5
J gene: TRBJ1-1
D gene: NA
CDR3 DNA: TGTGCCAGCAGTGAACTGGGCAGGTACACTGAAGCTTTCTTT
CDR3 protein: CASSELGRYTEAFF

clone size: NA
V gene: TRBV18
J gene: TRBJ2-5
D gene: TRBD2
CDR3 DNA: TGTGCCAGCTCACCTCTCAGCGGGGGGCTTCAAGAGACCCAGTACTTC
CDR3 protein: CASSPLSGGLQETQYF

clone size: few
V gene: TRBV29-1
J gene: TRBJ1-1
D gene: TRBD1
CDR3 DNA: TGCAGCGTACAGGGGGCTTCCGATGAAGCTTTCTTT
CDR3 protein: CSVQGASDEAFF

clone size: few
V gene: TRBV14
J gene: TRBJ2-3
D gene: NA
CDR3 DNA: TGTGCCAGCAGCCACCCGGGACTCCCCTCAGATACGCAGTATTTT
CDR3 protein: CASSHPGLPSDTQYF

clone size: once
V gene: TRBV29-1
J gene: TRBJ2-7
D gene: TRBD1
CDR3 DNA: TGCAGCGTTGCGGGGACAGGGGTGAGGGAGCAGTACTTC
CDR3 protein: CSVAGTGVREQYF

clone size: NA
V gene: TRBV5-1
J gene: TRBJ1-1
D gene: TRBD1
CDR3 DNA: TGCGCCAGCAGCTTGGATACAGGGGGAAACACTGAAGCTTTCTTT
CDR3 protein: CASSLDTGGNTEAFF

clone size: once
V gene: TRBV10-3
J gene: TRBJ2-4
D gene: TRBD2
CDR3 DNA: TGTGCCACACAACACAGCGGGGCAAAAAACAGTCAGTACTTC
CDR3 protein: CATQHSGAKNSQYF

clone size: NA
V gene: TRBV14
J gene: TRBJ1-2
D gene: NA
CDR3 DNA: TGTGCCAGCAGCCTTGGGAGGGGCAACTATGGCTACACCTTC
CDR3 protein: CASSLGRGNYGYTF

clone size: NA
V gene: TRBV6-6
J gene: TRBJ1-4
D gene: NA
CDR3 DNA: TGTGCCAGCAGTTACCCCCAGAATGAAAAACTGTTTTTT
CDR3 protein: CASSYPQNEKLFF

clone size: few
V gene: TRBV11-2
J gene: TRBJ1-4
D gene: TRBD1
CDR3 DNA: TGTGCCAGCAGCTTAGTGACAGGGGGCGGCGATGAAAAACTGTTTTTT
CDR3 protein: CASSLVTGGGDEKLFF

clone size: NA
V gene: TRBV6-6
J gene: TRBJ1-1
D gene: NA
CDR3 DNA: TGTGCCAGCAGGCCACCCAGGGGCAACACTGAAGCTTTCTTT
CDR3 protein: CASRPPRGNTEAFF

clone size: once
V gene: TRBV7-8
J gene: TRBJ2-5
D gene: NA
CDR3 DNA: TGCGCCAGCAGCAGGGAGGTAGGCCCCTTGGAGACCCAGTACTTC
CDR3 protein: CASSREVGPLETQYF

clone size: NA
V gene: TRBV7-6
J gene: TRBJ2-7
D gene: NA
CDR3 DNA: TGTGCCAGCAGCTTAGCTGTAGGGGGACCCCCTTACTTC
CDR3 protein: CASSLAVGGPPYF

clone size: NA
V gene: TRBV19
J gene: TRBJ2-2
D gene: TRBD2
CDR3 DNA: TGTGCCAGTAGCCGGACTAGCGGGTACACCGGGGAGCTGTTTTTT
CDR3 protein: CASSRTSGYTGELFF

clone size: NA
V gene: TRBV5-1
J gene: TRBJ2-3
D gene: NA
CDR3 DNA: TGCGCCAGCAGCTCCCAGGGGTTAGACACAGATACGCAGTATTTT
CDR3 protein: CASSSQGLDTDTQYF

clone size: NA
V gene: TRBV19
J gene: TRBJ1-1
D gene: TRBD1
CDR3 DNA: TGTGCCAGTAGTCTCGGACAGGGTATCGATACTGAAGCTTTCTTT
CDR3 protein: CASSLGQGIDTEAFF

clone size: few
V gene: TRBV19
J gene: TRBJ2-7
D gene: TRBD2
CDR3 DNA: TGTGCCAGTAGTCGGGAGGGGCGTGGCGAGCAGTACTTC
CDR3 protein: CASSREGRGEQYF

clone size: few
V gene: TRBV5-1
J gene: TRBJ2-3
D gene: NA
CDR3 DNA: TGCGCCACCCAAAACGGGGGACAGACCACAGATACGCAGTATTTT
CDR3 protein: CATQNGGQTTDTQYF

clone size: NA
V gene: TRBV18
J gene: TRBJ2-6
D gene: NA
CDR3 DNA: TGTGCCAGCTCACCAGTGGCGGTCTCTGGGGCCAACGGCCTGACTTTC
CDR3 protein: CASSPVAVSGANGLTF

clone size: NA
V gene: TRBV29-1
J gene: TRBJ2-7
D gene: TRBD1
CDR3 DNA: TGCAGCGTGGCGACAGGGATACCCTCCGAGCAGTACTTC
CDR3 protein: CSVATGIPSEQYF

clone size: NA
V gene: TRBV18
J gene: TRBJ2-7
D gene: NA
CDR3 DNA: TGTGCCAGCTCACCACGACAGTACTACGAGCAGTACTTC
CDR3 protein: CASSPRQYYEQYF

clone size: NA
V gene: TRBV2
J gene: TRBJ2-2
D gene: TRBD2
CDR3 DNA: TGTGCCAGCAACCAAGCGGGGGCCGGGGAGCTGTTTTTT
CDR3 protein: CASNQAGAGELFF

clone size: NA
V gene: TRBV10-2
J gene: TRBJ1-2
D gene: TRBD1
CDR3 DNA: TGCGCCAGCAGCTCGGACAGGCTACTCCCCTATGGCTACACCTTC
CDR3 protein: CASSSDRLLPYGYTF

clone size: NA
V gene: TRBV19
J gene: TRBJ1-1
D gene: TRBD1
CDR3 DNA: TGTGCCAGTAGTATTCAGGGGGCAAAGGCTGAAGCTTTCTTT
CDR3 protein: CASSIQGAKAEAFF

clone size: NA
V gene: TRBV28
J gene: TRBJ1-5
D gene: NA
CDR3 DNA: TGTGCCAGCGGATGGCTCTGGGGCGAAGGCAATCAGCCCCAGCATTTT
CDR3 protein: CASGWLWGEGNQPQHF

clone size: NA
V gene: TRBV28
J gene: TRBJ2-5
D gene: NA
CDR3 DNA: TGTGCCAGCAGTTTGGTCGGGATCGAAGAGACCCAGTACTTC
CDR3 protein: CASSLVGIEETQYF

clone size: NA
V gene: TRBV5-5
J gene: TRBJ1-4
D gene: TRBD1
CDR3 DNA: TGTGCCAGCAGCTCAACCGGGACAGATGAAAAACTGTTTTTT
CDR3 protein: CASSSTGTDEKLFF

clone size: once
V gene: TRBV19
J gene: TRBJ2-2
D gene: NA
CDR3 DNA: TGTGCCAGTAACCGGCTAGCCCGCGGGCGGGCCGGGGAGCTGTTTTTT
CDR3 protein: CASNRLARGRAGELFF

clone size: once
V gene: TRBV29-1
J gene: TRBJ1-2
D gene: NA
CDR3 DNA: TGCAGCGTTGAAGGGGGGGGGAGGGGCGAGGACTATGGCTACACCTTC
CDR3 protein: CSVEGGGRGEDYGYTF

clone size: NA
V gene: TRBV27
J gene: TRBJ1-5
D gene: TRBD1
CDR3 DNA: TGTGCCAGCAGTATCTCCAGGGGGGATCAGCCCCAGCATTTT
CDR3 protein: CASSISRGDQPQHF

clone size: few
V gene: TRBV6-5
J gene: TRBJ2-7
D gene: TRBD2
CDR3 DNA: TGTGCCAGCAGTGGCCTAGCGGCCTACGAGCAGTACTTC
CDR3 protein: CASSGLAAYEQYF

clone size: NA
V gene: TRBV18
J gene: TRBJ2-5
D gene: NA
CDR3 DNA: TGTGCCAGCTCACGGGGGGAAGAGACCCAGTACTTC
CDR3 protein: CASSRGEETQYF

clone size: NA
V gene: TRBV7-2
J gene: TRBJ2-7
D gene: NA
CDR3 DNA: TGTGCCAGCAGCTTAGGAGCGGGCCACGAGCAGTACTTC
CDR3 protein: CASSLGAGHEQYF

clone size: NA
V gene: TRBV19
J gene: TRBJ1-1
D gene: NA
CDR3 DNA: TGTGCGTCTGCGGGTACTCCGAACACTGAAGCTTTCTTT
CDR3 protein: CASAGTPNTEAFF

clone size: NA
V gene: TRBV28
J gene: TRBJ2-1
D gene: TRBD2
CDR3 DNA: TGTGCCAGCAGTCTCAACGTGGGACTAGCGGACAATGAGCAGTTCTTC
CDR3 protein: CASSLNVGLADNEQFF

clone size: NA
V gene: TRBV11-2
J gene: TRBJ1-1
D gene: TRBD1
CDR3 DNA: TGTGCCAGCAGCGGACAGGGGGGGATGACTGAAGCTTTCTTT
CDR3 protein: CASSGQGGMTEAFF

clone size: NA
V gene: TRBV28
J gene: TRBJ2-1
D gene: NA
CDR3 DNA: TGTGCCAGCAGTTTCTCCCGAGGGAGCTCCTACAATGAGCAGTTCTTC
CDR3 protein: CASSFSRGSSYNEQFF

clone size: NA
V gene: TRBV6-5
J gene: TRBJ1-2
D gene: TRBD1
CDR3 DNA: TGTGCCAGCAGTGCTATACAGGGGGCGGACTATGGCTACACCTTC
CDR3 protein: CASSAIQGADYGYTF

clone size: NA
V gene: TRBV28
J gene: TRBJ1-6
D gene: TRBD1
CDR3 DNA: TGTGCCAGCAGCACGGGACAGGGAGGCTCACCCCTCCACTTT
CDR3 protein: CASSTGQGGSPLHF

clone size: NA
V gene: TRBV7-2
J gene: TRBJ1-5
D gene: NA
CDR3 DNA: TGTGCCAGCAGCTCGACAGTGAGTGGCAATCAGCCCCAGCATTTT
CDR3 protein: CASSSTVSGNQPQHF

clone size: NA
V gene: TRBV21-1
J gene: TRBJ1-2
D gene: NA
CDR3 DNA: TGTGCCAGCAGTACCTGGGGGGGTGATCATGGCTACACCTTC
CDR3 protein: CASSTWGGDHGYTF

clone size: NA
V gene: TRBV5-1
J gene: TRBJ2-7
D gene: TRBD1
CDR3 DNA: TGCGCCAGCAGCTTGGGTTATGGGGACAGGGATTACGAGCAGTACTTC
CDR3 protein: CASSLGYGDRDYEQYF

clone size: NA
V gene: TRBV28
J gene: TRBJ2-4
D gene: NA
CDR3 DNA: TGTGCCAGCACCACCTTGGGATCACAGGCCAAAAACAGTCAGTACTTC
CDR3 protein: CASTTLGSQAKNSQYF

clone size: NA
V gene: TRBV19
J gene: TRBJ1-2
D gene: TRBD1
CDR3 DNA: TGTGCCAGTAGTATGAGGGACAGAATCAATGGCTACACCTTC
CDR3 protein: CASSMRDRINGYTF

clone size: NA
V gene: TRBV9
J gene: TRBJ2-2
D gene: NA
CDR3 DNA: TGTGCCAGCAGCGTAGGGGGAGGTGGGTGGAACACCGGGGAGCTGTTTTTT
CDR3 protein: CASSVGGGGWNTGELFF

clone size: few
V gene: TRBV10-3
J gene: TRBJ2-3
D gene: TRBD2
CDR3 DNA: TGTGCCATCAGCCTAGCGGGAGGCCCCACAGATACGCAGTATTTT
CDR3 protein: CAISLAGGPTDTQYF

clone size: once
V gene: TRBV29-1
J gene: TRBJ2-1
D gene: TRBD1
CDR3 DNA: TGCAGCGTCTTAACAGGGGCCTACAATGAGCAGTTCTTC
CDR3 protein: CSVLTGAYNEQFF

clone size: NA
V gene: TRBV20-1
J gene: TRBJ2-5
D gene: NA
CDR3 DNA: TGCAGTGCTGCGGTGAGGGAGACCCAGTACTTC
CDR3 protein: CSAAVRETQYF

clone size: few
V gene: TRBV6-5
J gene: TRBJ1-1
D gene: NA
CDR3 DNA: TGTGCCAGCAGTTACCAACGGGGGAACACTGAAGCTTTCTTT
CDR3 protein: CASSYQRGNTEAFF

clone size: few
V gene: TRBV11-3
J gene: TRBJ2-3
D gene: TRBD2
CDR3 DNA: TGTGCCAGCAGCTTAGATACGGGGGAGGGCAGCACAGATACGCAGTATTTT
CDR3 protein: CASSLDTGEGSTDTQYF

clone size: NA
V gene: TRBV27
J gene: TRBJ2-7
D gene: TRBD2
CDR3 DNA: TGTGCCAGCAGGTGGCGGGGGGGCGGCGAGCAGTACTTC
CDR3 protein: CASRWRGGGEQYF

clone size: NA
V gene: TRBV5-1
J gene: TRBJ2-5
D gene: NA
CDR3 DNA: TGCGCCAGCAGCTTGAGTTCGACTCAAGAGACCCAGTACTTC
CDR3 protein: CASSLSSTQETQYF

clone size: NA
V gene: TRBV29-1
J gene: TRBJ2-7
D gene: TRBD2
CDR3 DNA: TGCAGCGCCCGTAGGGCTAGCGGGAGGTACGAGCAGTACTTC
CDR3 protein: CSARRASGRYEQYF

clone size: NA
V gene: TRBV10-3
J gene: TRBJ1-1
D gene: NA
CDR3 DNA: TGTGCCATCAGTGACCCGCGAGGGAACACTGAAGCTTTCTTT
CDR3 protein: CAISDPRGNTEAFF

clone size: NA
V gene: TRBV5-4
J gene: TRBJ2-1
D gene: TRBD2
CDR3 DNA: TGTGCCAGCAGCTCTGCTCCGGGCGGGAGAAATGAGCAGTTCTTC
CDR3 protein: CASSSAPGGRNEQFF

clone size: NA
V gene: TRBV29-1
J gene: TRBJ1-2
D gene: NA
CDR3 DNA: TGCAGCTCCGAGCCCCCTGAGGGTGGCTACACCTTC
CDR3 protein: CSSEPPEGGYTF